This T cell receptor (beta chain) was documented in a study of T cell responses to AZD1222 COVID-19 vaccine. Study-level results: Seropositive AZD1222 recipients at baseline numbered only five or six. Following two doses of AZD1222, Spike-specific TCR breadth and depth rose.

This clone was recorded only once. The antigen is undetermined. The V end lost 6 bases, the J end lost 0 bases, and 9 bases lay between the germline ends. The CDR3 runs 14 residues. Germline V lookup: CDR1 MNHEY, CDR2 SVGAGI. Data came from immunoSEQ multiplex PCR; TCRdb stores just in-frame clones and leaves some out. The sample has about 140,000 clones; about nine tenths are singletons. The chain combines TRBV6-5 with TRBJ1-3; a weak D match, TRBD1 (6 bases). This sequence originates from an adult in good health. This specimen was peripheral blood, taken on day 0 of AZD1222 vaccination. This CDR3 reads CASRRDISGNTIYF. In DNA form, the CDR3 reads TGTGCCAGCAGGCGGGACATCTCTGGAAACACCATATATTTT.